This entry lists 22 T cell receptor beta chains sequenced from one sample in a study of T-cell memory formation after mild COVID-19 (dated by TCRdb to about 2021). The library was obtained by 5' RACE. The sample was run on an Illumina NovaSeq 6000. Using fastp at Q25 and MiXCR, TCRdb reprocessed the public reads and kept productive beta chains. Identical CDR3 protein sequences are pooled into one entry, listed with their most common genes and DNA. Within this sample are fewer than 500,000 distinct CDR3 sequences, with around a quarter of them counted one time only. Roughly an eighth of the sample belongs to the ten largest clones. The source material was PBMCs or a T cell subset sorted from them (not recorded which). These receptors originate from an adult woman who had mild COVID-19 (a few samples of this study predate the infection). The sample titles of this study are shuffled in the database, so cell type and time point are left out; the donor was told from shared clones.

This chain joins TRBV12-3 or TRBV12-4 and TRBJ2-5, with D perhaps matching TRBD2 (5 bases). The germline V and J ends were trimmed by 6 bases and 0 bases, with 14 bases remaining between them. CDR3 length: 15 amino acids. The CDR3: CASRPSPADQETQYF. CDR3 nucleotides: TGTGCCAGCAGACCCAGCCCAGCGGACCAAGAGACCCAGTACTTC.

The chain couples TRBV5-1 to TRBJ2-7; 9 bases match TRBD1. Germline V gene lookup returns CDR1 SGHRS and CDR2 YFSETQ. The CDR3 runs 13 residues. The V gene end was trimmed by 3 bases and the J gene end by 7 bases; junction bases not matched to a gene: 5. The CDR3 protein is CASSWRTGDEQYF. In nucleotides, the CDR3 is TGCGCCAGCAGCTGGCGGACAGGGGATGAGCAGTACTTC.

The chain recombines TRBV20-1 with TRBJ2-7; 9 bases line up with TRBD2. Germline loops: CDR1 DFQATT, CDR2 SNEGSKA (reference sequence). Losses at the gene ends were 4 bases for V and 2 bases for J; bases not matched to a gene: 0. CDR3 size: 12 residues. CDR3 region: CSATSGTYEQYF. The CDR3 DNA is TGCAGTGCTACTAGCGGGACCTACGAGCAGTACTTC.

This clonotype occurred a few times. The rearrangement joins TRBV27 to TRBJ2-1; 8 nucleotides line up with TRBD2. Trimming cost V 2 bases and J 6 bases; bases outside gene matches: 15. This CDR3 region has 18 residues. The V gene's germline CDR1 is MNHEY and CDR2 SMNVEV (reference sequence). CDR3 nucleotide sequence: TGTGCCAGCAGTTTACGTGCAGTACTAGCGGCGAATACCAATGAGCAGTTCTTC. This translates into CASSLRAVLAANTNEQFF.

This clonotype has only a few counts. The V and J genes are TRBV5-5 and TRBJ2-5; D is possibly TRBD1 (5 bases). The CDR3 runs 15 residues. Germline loops: CDR1 SGHKS, CDR2 YYEKEE (reference sequence). The ends were cut back, 3 bases at V and 5 bases at J, with 17 bases in the middle. CDR3 coding DNA: TGTGCCAGCAGCTGGGGCCCAGGTTCCGGCGAGACCCAGTACTTC. As protein: CASSWGPGSGETQYF.

The chain couples TRBV29-1 to TRBJ2-1; TRBD2 aligns across 10 bases. Trimming took 5 bases from V and 5 from J; bases not matched to a gene: 9. The germline gives CDR1 SQVTM, CDR2 ANQGSEA. The length of the CDR3 is 15 residues. Written as DNA, the CDR3 is TGCAGCGTTCCCCGGCGGGGACTAGCGAACAATGAGCAGTTCTTC. This codes for CSVPRRGLANNEQFF.

Ten or more counts support this clonotype. The chain couples TRBV5-1 to TRBJ2-7; 11 bases are a match to TRBD2. CDR1 and CDR2 (germline): SGHRS, YFSETQ. The CDR3 is made up of 15 amino acids. The trim removed 3 bases at V and 2 bases at J, leaving 4 bases unmatched. The CDR3, as DNA: TGCGCCAGCAGCTCGGGACTAGCGGCCACCTACGAGCAGTACTTC. Amino acids: CASSSGLAATYEQYF.

The gene calls are TRBV9 and TRBJ2-1; D remains ambiguous. V was cut by 4 bases and J by 0 bases, with 17 bases left in between. CDR3 length equals 17 residues. Germline-derived CDR1 and CDR2 are SGDLS and YYNGEE. As DNA, the CDR3 is TGTGCCAGCAGCCCCGAGTTCCGGTATAGCTCCTACAATGAGCAGTTCTTC. Encoded protein: CASSPEFRYSSYNEQFF.

This chain joins TRBV6-2 or TRBV6-3 and TRBJ2-1; the D gene is possibly TRBD2 (5 bases). The V gene lost 6 bases and the J gene lost 9 bases, with 15 bases spanning the gap. The CDR3 has 13 residues. Germline-derived CDR1 and CDR2 are MNHEY and SVGEGT. The CDR3 nucleotides read TGTGCCAGCAGCACTTCATCAGCGGCTGAGCAGTTCTTC. It specifies CASSTSSAAEQFF.

There are a few counts of this clonotype. CDR3 nucleotides: TGTGCCAGTAGTGGGAAGGGACAGCTGAACACTGAAGCTTTCTTT. It codes for CASSGKGQLNTEAFF. This chain uses TRBV19 with TRBJ1-1; 7 bases map to TRBD1. The J segment lost 0 bases and the V segment lost 5 bases, leaving 6 bases of the junction unmatched. Germline CDR1 LNHDA, CDR2 SQIVND (reference sequence). This CDR3 spans 15 amino acids.

The DNA for the CDR3 is TGTGCCAGCAGCGGCGGGACAGGGTTGAACGAGCAGTACTTC. Protein product: CASSGGTGLNEQYF. This sequence joins TRBV9 and TRBJ2-7, with 9 bases identical to TRBD1. Germline assignment: CDR1 SGDLS and CDR2 YYNGEE. J lost 5 bases, V lost 3 bases, and 6 bases had no gene match. The CDR3 extends over 14 amino acids.

The CDR3 nucleotides read TGTGCCAGCAGCGTAGGAGGCGGGGGGGCGGTTAACGAGCAGTACTTC. It is translated as CASSVGGGGAVNEQYF. The chain combines TRBV9 with TRBJ2-7, with 9 nucleotides matching TRBD2. Trimming cost V 0 bases and J 5 bases; bases outside gene matches: 9. The germline V gene encodes CDR1 SGDLS and CDR2 YYNGEE. CDR3 size: 16 residues.

This clonotype was seen once. The genes are TRBV30 and TRBJ1-5; unclear D gene. The germline gives CDR1 GTSNPN, CDR2 SVGIG (reference sequence). Trimming removed 2 bases from V and 2 bases from J, with 10 bases in between. This CDR3 spans 14 amino acids. The CDR3 loop reads CAWSPGRGNQPQHF. The DNA for the CDR3 is TGTGCCTGGAGTCCCGGGCGGGGCAATCAGCCCCAGCATTTT.

The chain carries TRBV5-4 and TRBJ2-1; 9 nucleotides agree with TRBD2. This CDR3 is built from 15 residues. V lost 2 bases to trimming and J lost 14 bases; unmatched junction nucleotides: 14. Germline V CDR1 and CDR2: SGHNT, YYREEE (reference sequence). The CDR3 here is CASSFLAGVQIDEFF. In DNA form, the CDR3 reads TGTGCCAGCAGCTTCTTAGCGGGAGTTCAGATAGATGAGTTCTTC.

This clonotype was seen a handful of times. This chain connects TRBV20-1 to TRBJ2-1; TRBD1 agrees at 8 bases. CDR3 length: 14 residues. Trimming took 3 bases from V and 6 from J; bases not matched to a gene: 7. Germline CDR1 and CDR2: DFQATT and SNEGSKA (reference sequence). The CDR3 DNA sequence: TGCAGTGCTAGGATCGGACAGGGCGGCAATGAGCAGTTCTTC. Amino acid sequence: CSARIGQGGNEQFF.

The chain has TRBV7-8 and TRBJ2-7; 7 bases agree with TRBD1. This CDR3 spans 15 amino acids. Germline CDR1 and CDR2: SGHVS and FQNEAQ. The junction had 9 bases not matched to a gene; V was cut back by 5 bases and J by 2 bases. The CDR3 region is CASSLPGQIPYEQYF. CDR3 nucleotide sequence: TGTGCCAGCAGCCTTCCGGGACAGATTCCCTACGAGCAGTACTTC. The full variable domain, with the rest looked up from reference TRBV7-8 and TRBJ2-7, is GAGVSQSPRYKVAKRGQDVALRCDPISGHVSLFWYQQALGQGPEFLTYFQNEAQLDKSGLPSDRFFAERPEGSVSTLKIQRTQQEDSAVYLCASSLPGQIPYEQYFGPGTRLTVT.

Only a few counts were recorded for this clonotype. V gene TRBV13 combines with J gene TRBJ2-1; 11 positions match TRBD2. J was trimmed by 4 bases and V by 6 bases; bases with no gene match: 8. The germline V gene has CDR1 PRHDT and CDR2 FYEKMQ (reference sequence). The CDR3 spans 16 residues. In DNA, the CDR3 is TGTGCCAGCAGTTCAACTCTAGCGGGGGGATACAATGAGCAGTTCTTC. Its translation: CASSSTLAGGYNEQFF.

This clonotype was detected only a few times. For the CDR3, the DNA is TGTGCCACCAGTGCTGGCAATCAGCCCCAGCATTTT. Amino acid sequence: CATSAGNQPQHF. V usage is TRBV24-1 and J usage is TRBJ1-5; unclear D gene. V gave up 5 bases and J gave up 2 bases, with 3 bases separating them. Germline CDR1 KGHDR, CDR2 SFDVKD. This CDR3 region has 12 residues.

Only one count was recorded for this clonotype. The V and J genes are TRBV6-5 and TRBJ2-7; weak D call: TRBD2 (6 bases). CDR3 size: 13 residues. Germline V gene lookup returns CDR1 MNHEY and CDR2 SVGAGI. Trimming took 11 bases from V and 7 from J, leaving 21 bases between them. The CDR3 DNA reads TGTGCCGTCGCCGCTGGGACTTCCGGGGAGCAGTACTTC. Amino acid sequence: CAVAAGTSGEQYF.

The rearrangement uses TRBV29-1 and TRBJ1-2, with 7 bases fitting TRBD1. This CDR3 is 15 amino acids long. Germline CDR1 and CDR2: SQVTM and ANQGSEA. V lost 0 bases, J lost 0 bases, and 4 bases stayed unmatched. DNA of the CDR3: TGCAGCGTTGAAGACTATGGGACAGCTAACTATGGCTACACCTTC. This codes for CSVEDYGTANYGYTF.

This clonotype was picked up a small number of times. Written as DNA, the CDR3 is TGTGCCAGCAGCTCGGACAGGGCGATACTCTATGGCTACACCTTC. It codes for CASSSDRAILYGYTF. This chain uses TRBV5-6 with TRBJ1-2, with 8 nucleotides matching TRBD1. Germline CDR1 SGHDT, CDR2 YYEEEE. Germline trimming cut 3 bases from V and 4 bases from J; bases unmatched to any gene: 8. The CDR3 has 15 amino acids.

The genes are TRBV5-4 and TRBJ2-1; D might be TRBD1 or TRBD2, each matching 6 bases. Germline assignment: CDR1 SGHNT and CDR2 YYREEE (reference sequence). The CDR3 length is 16 residues. The germline V and J ends were trimmed by 2 bases and 9 bases, with 21 bases remaining between them. The CDR3 DNA follows: TGTGCCAGCAGCTTAGGGCTACTAGGGGGGTACGGTGAGCAGTTCTTC. Its protein product is CASSLGLLGGYGEQFF. Full variable domain (missing parts from reference TRBV5-4 and TRBJ2-1): ETGVTQSPTHLIKTRGQQVTLRCSSQSGHNTVSWYQQALGQGPQFIFQYYREEENGRGNFPPRFSGLQFPNYSSELNVNALELDDSALYLCASSLGLLGGYGEQFFGPGTRLTVL.